This T cell receptor beta chain stems from a study of human T cells and chemical hapten exposure. Study in general: For sensitization, 2% DPC was applied to an approximately 2 cm by approximately 2 cm patch of upper inner arm skin. Study findings and constraints: Versus controls, significantly more large CDR3 similarity clusters arose from expanded TCRs.

This clonotype has only a few counts. Its target is unknown. Trimming stripped 1 base from V and 4 bases from J, with 10 bases between. The CDR3 length is 15 residues. Germline CDR1 is SGHTA and CDR2 is FQGNSA. From the RACE reads, TCRdb called clonotypes with MiXCR, one entry per CDR3 protein. This sample has some 110,000 distinct CDR3 sequences; around 10% occur once, and the top ten carry 1.4%. Time point in this sample: patch test 1, 2 weeks after DPC sensitization. Sample treatment: therapeutic diphenylcyclopropenone sensitization with weekly scalp DPC. The V call is TRBV7-2, the J call TRBJ1-4; D not certain. The receptor was isolated from a woman aged 45-65 years with alopecia areata. Some clones in this sample may be carry-over from other donors' samples. The sample here was whole blood, taken in connection with sensitization to the hapten diphenylcyclopropenone (DPC). The CDR3 sequence: CASSLGGLHNEKLFF. In DNA form, the CDR3 reads TGTGCCAGCAGCTTAGGAGGATTACATAATGAAAAACTGTTTTTT.